These 5 T cell receptor beta chains came from one sample sequenced in a study of control samples from healthy donors and cancer patients. Here immunoSEQ multiplex PCR was the method, and the copy in TCRdb shows in-frame clones only, minus some. The sample holds around 120,000 clones, around 91% seen once. Material: PBMCs. These receptors all come from a woman aged 45-65 years with colorectal cancer.

The CDR3 spells CATSPHLGTIYF. The DNA for the CDR3 is TGTGCCACCAGCCCCCATTTGGGCACCATATATTTT. The chain is built from TRBV15 and TRBJ1-3, with D hard to call. The CDR3 is 12 residues long. Between the trimmed V and J ends, which lost 5 bases and 9 bases, there was a span of 11 bases. In germline, CDR1 is LNHNV, CDR2 YYDKDF (reference sequence).

CDR3: CASSEGSLSNQPQHF. CDR3 bases: TGTGCCAGCAGTGAGGGCAGCCTTTCCAATCAGCCCCAGCATTTT. The V gene is TRBV6-1, the J gene TRBJ1-5; no clear D gene. Germline-derived CDR1 and CDR2 are MNHNS and SASEGT. V dropped 3 bases and J dropped 3 bases, with 12 bases sitting between them. This CDR3 has 15 amino acids.

This clone showed up just a few times. V is TRBV5-1 and J is TRBJ1-2; D remains ambiguous. The CDR3 runs to 13 residues. V dropped 2 bases and J dropped 0 bases, with 5 bases sitting between them. The germline V gene has CDR1 SGHRS and CDR2 YFSETQ. CDR3 sequence (DNA): TGCGCCAGCAGCTTTGAACCTAACTATGGCTACACCTTC. This sequence encodes CASSFEPNYGYTF.

The chain recombines TRBV12-3 or TRBV12-4 with TRBJ1-1; TRBD1 aligns across 7 bases. CDR3 length: 13 residues. Trimming at V came to 5 bases and at J to 8 bases, leaving 8 bases not matched to a gene. The chain's CDR3 is CASSETGNTEAFF. As DNA, the CDR3 is TGTGCCAGCAGTGAGACAGGGAATACGGAAGCTTTCTTT.

The CDR3 loop is CASSLGTGLTEAFF. In DNA, the CDR3 is TGTGCCAGCAGCTTGGGGACAGGGCTGACTGAAGCTTTCTTT. The rearrangement joins TRBV5-8 to TRBJ1-1, with 8 bases matching TRBD1. Germline V lookup: CDR1 SGHTS, CDR2 YDEGEE. The CDR3 loop spans 14 amino acids. V dropped 0 bases and J dropped 5; count of bases not matched to a gene: 3. The variable domain in full, with the rest retrieved from reference TRBV5-8 and TRBJ1-1, is EAGVTQSPTHLIKTRGQQATLRCSPISGHTSVYWYQQALGLGLQFLLWYDEGEERNRGNFPPRFSGRQFPNYSSELNVNALELEDSALYLCASSLGTGLTEAFFGQGTRLTVV.